This TCR beta chain was sequenced for a study of a mutant IDH1 vaccine in newly diagnosed glioma. About the study: Earlier treatment was radiotherapy, temozolomide, or both, with most getting both. The study, taken as a whole, reports: Among all patients, vaccine-induced immune responses occurred in approximately 94%.

The CDR3 is made up of 18 amino acids. V lost 7 bases, J lost 1 base, and 10 bases stayed unmatched. Germline CDR1 and CDR2: LNHDA and SQIVND (reference sequence). Specified time point: week 23, last vaccination. Every vaccine dose comprised 300 ug of mutant IDH1 20-mer peptide plus topical imiquimod. Those who donated had recent WHO grade 3 or 4 IDH1-mutant, ATRX-lost astrocytomas. For this clone: Its specificity is not known.

The data were produced by immunoSEQ multiplex PCR, yet TCRdb's version contains in-frame clones alone and is incomplete. The sample shows tens of thousands of clones, over 70% of them seen only once. The specimen was PBMCs, collected from a glioma patient whose treatment included an IDH1 peptide vaccine. This clonotype was obtained from a man aged 18-30 years with glioma. V is TRBV19 and J is TRBJ2-6; 10 bases agree with TRBD1. The CDR3 sequence: CASKPGTGAISGANVLTF. Written as DNA, the CDR3 is TGTGCCAGTAAACCCGGGACAGGGGCTATATCTGGGGCCAACGTCCTGACTTTC.